This T cell receptor beta chain was sequenced during a study of blood T cell repertoires in COVID-19. The data were produced by immunoSEQ multiplex PCR, yet TCRdb's version contains in-frame clones alone and is incomplete. The sample consists of under 200,000 clones, about 86% of them appearing once. The CDR3 runs 12 residues. The germline gives CDR1 MNHEY, CDR2 SVGAGI. V lost 10 bases, J lost 6 bases, and 5 bases stayed unmatched. Sequenced material: peripheral blood. This chain connects TRBV6-5 to TRBJ1-4; 7 nucleotides agree with TRBD1. The TCR sequence derives from a human donor with acute or convalescent COVID-19. The donor label of this sample is uncertain. The CDR3 nucleotides are TGTGCCACCGGACAGGTTGATGAAAAACTGTTTTTT. Its protein product is CATGQVDEKLFF.